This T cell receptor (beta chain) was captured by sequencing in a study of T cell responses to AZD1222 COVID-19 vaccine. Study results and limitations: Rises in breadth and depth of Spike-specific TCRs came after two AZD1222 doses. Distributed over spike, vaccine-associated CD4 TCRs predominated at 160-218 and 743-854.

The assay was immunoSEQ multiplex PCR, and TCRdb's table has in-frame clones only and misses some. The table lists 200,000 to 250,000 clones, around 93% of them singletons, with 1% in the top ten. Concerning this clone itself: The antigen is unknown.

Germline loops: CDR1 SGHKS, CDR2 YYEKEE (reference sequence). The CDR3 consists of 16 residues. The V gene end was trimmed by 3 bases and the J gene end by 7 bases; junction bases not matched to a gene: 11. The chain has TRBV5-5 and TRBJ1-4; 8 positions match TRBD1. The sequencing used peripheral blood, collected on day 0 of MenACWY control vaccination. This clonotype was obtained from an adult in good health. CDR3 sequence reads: CASSSNRGRIGEKLFF. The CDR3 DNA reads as TGTGCCAGCAGCTCCAACAGGGGGAGAATAGGTGAAAAACTGTTTTTT.